The rows below give T cell receptor beta chains drawn from one sample of a study of blood T cell repertoires in COVID-19. Profiled with immunoSEQ multiplex PCR; TCRdb holds only in-frame clones, not every one. In the table there are about 170,000 clones, about 80% of which are singletons. Sequencing was performed on peripheral blood. The receptors originated from a human donor with acute or convalescent COVID-19. The donor label of this sample is uncertain. Each CDR3 is given with its conserved first and last residue. D genes are given only for firm matches. Clone size is not always given. Where it is, it says once, few, many or a class for expanded clones.

TRBV9,TRBJ2-2,-,-,CASSGVARSNTGELFF,TGTGCCAGCAGCGGGGTGGCTAGATCCAATACCGGGGAGCTGTTTTTT
TRBV6-1,TRBJ1-1,-,-,CASSEGPRGDNEAFF,TGTGCCAGCAGTGAAGGCCCCAGGGGCGACAATGAAGCTTTCTTT
TRBV6-1,TRBJ1-3,-,TRBD1,CASSDDRALGGNTIYF,TGTGCCAGCAGTGACGACAGGGCTTTAGGTGGAAACACCATATATTTT
TRBV23-1,TRBJ1-4,once,-,CASSPTTGHFTATNEKLFF,TGCGCCAGCAGCCCAACCACGGGACACTTTACTGCAACTAATGAAAAACTGTTTTTT
TRBV30,TRBJ2-1,-,TRBD2,CAYRTSGAHNEQFF,TGTGCCTATCGGACTAGCGGGGCCCACAATGAGCAGTTCTTC
TRBV27,TRBJ2-5,-,TRBD1,CASRTGTGGQETQYF,TGTGCCAGCAGGACCGGGACAGGGGGGCAGGAGACCCAGTACTTC
TRBV2,TRBJ1-2,few,TRBD1,CASRRDSDYGYTF,TGTGCCAGTCGACGGGACAGCGACTATGGCTACACCTTC
TRBV19,TRBJ1-5,-,-,CASSIAWGQGRPQHF,TGTGCCAGTAGTATAGCCTGGGGGCAGGGTAGACCCCAGCATTTT
TRBV6-6,TRBJ2-1,-,TRBD1,CAGGTGGNEQFF,TGTGCCGGAGGGACAGGGGGCAATGAGCAGTTCTTC
TRBV5-1,TRBJ2-7,-,-,CASSSQGVPYEQYF,TGCGCCAGCAGCTCACAAGGGGTCCCCTACGAGCAGTACTTC
TRBV5-1,TRBJ1-2,-,TRBD1,CASATGGNLNYGYTF,TGCGCCAGTGCCACAGGGGGAAATCTGAACTATGGCTACACCTTC